This T cell receptor (beta chain) was found in a study of OX40 agonist ivuxolimab in advanced cancers. Study overall: Patients received the agonistic anti-OX40 (CD134) antibody ivuxolimab. Allowance was made for prior anti-PD-1, anti-PD-L1 or anti-CTLA-4 therapy, and approximately 40% had some. Study-wide points: Still undetermined is the antigen specificity of the expanded peripheral T cells.

Measured with immunoSEQ multiplex PCR; TCRdb has only the in-frame clones, and not every one. The sample has 70,000 or so clones; more than 80% are singletons. Comment on this clone: Its antigen remains unknown.

CDR1 is LGHNT and CDR2 is FRNRAP in the germline V gene. The CDR3 is 14 amino acids. Losses at the gene ends were 5 bases for V and 2 bases for J; bases not matched to a gene: 2. This chain connects TRBV12-5 to TRBJ1-4; TRBD1 matches at 7 bases. Sequences were derived from CD4+ or CD8+ T cells sorted from blood, sampled in a trial of the OX40 agonist ivuxolimab. This clonotype was obtained from an adult with an advanced solid tumor such as melanoma, head and neck, liver or kidney cancer. Here the CDR3 DNA reads TGTGCTAGTGGTACAGGGGACACTAATGAAAAACTGTTTTTT. It encodes CASGTGDTNEKLFF.